This T cell receptor beta chain came from a study of a mutant IDH1 vaccine in newly diagnosed glioma. About the study: Patients previously underwent radiotherapy, temozolomide, or both, and most underwent both. Visits designated V12 and V13 were conducted at weeks 35 and 47, respectively.

The time point: week 47, end of study. Every single dose of the vaccine, 300 ug of mutant IDH1 20-mer peptide, came with topical imiquimod. During weeks 1, 3, 5, 7, 11, 15, 19 and 23, patients received eight vaccinations. Donors had new WHO grade 3 or 4 IDH1-mutant, ATRX-lost astrocytomas. The method was immunoSEQ multiplex PCR; TCRdb's version includes in-frame clones alone and lacks a portion of them. Here the sample spans 30,000 to 35,000 clones, about 83% being singletons. The germline gives CDR1 SNHLY, CDR2 FYNNEI. This CDR3 has 13 amino acids. The ends lost 6 bases at V and 4 bases at J; junction bases unmatched: 5. As regards this clone: No antigen is known for it.

V gene TRBV2 combines with J gene TRBJ2-7; 8 nucleotides match TRBD1. The sample consisted of PBMCs, taken from a glioma patient whose treatment included an IDH1 peptide vaccine. The sequence came from a woman aged 30 to 39 with glioma. The CDR3 nucleotides read TGTGCCAGCAGAACCCAGGGGGCATACGAGCAGTACTTC. It yields the protein CASRTQGAYEQYF.